These 9 T cell receptor beta chains were all obtained from the same sample, sequenced in a study of regulatory T cells in long-lasting Graves disease. CDR3 regions were amplified by Arm-PCR using iRepertoire HTBI primers to build TCR beta libraries. TCRdb analysed the multiplex PCR reads with MiXCR anew, one entry per CDR3 protein. The profile covers 350,000 to 450,000 distinct CDR3 sequences, with under 25% appearing a single time and roughly an eighth taken by the ten largest. Time point specified: persistent/refractory GD, antithyroid drugs over 5 years with positive TRAb. With RNA extracted from PBMCs as input, the TCR library was made. The sequencing used peripheral blood mononuclear cells (PBMCs), collected when the disease was refractory, from a patient treated with antithyroid drugs. These TCRs come from a female donor with Graves disease.

This chain uses TRBV5-1 with TRBJ1-2; D possibly corresponds to TRBD1 (5 bases). Germline-derived CDR1 and CDR2 are SGHRS and YFSETQ. Trimming left V 3 bases short and J 0 bases short, with 9 bases between. The CDR3 sequence is 14 residues long. CDR3 nucleotide sequence: TGCGCCAGCAGCTGGACAAACCCTAACTATGGCTACACCTTC. Amino acid sequence: CASSWTNPNYGYTF.

This sequence joins TRBV18 and TRBJ2-1; D uncertain. V shed 3 bases and J shed 3 bases, with 12 bases lying between them. Germline V gene lookup returns CDR1 KGHSH and CDR2 LQKENI. This CDR3 has 15 residues. CDR3 protein: CASSPILMDYNEQFF. DNA of the CDR3: TGTGCCAGCTCACCTATTTTAATGGACTACAATGAGCAGTTCTTC.

This clonotype was counted a few times. The V gene is TRBV27, the J gene TRBJ1-1; the D is unclear. V dropped 0 bases and J dropped 1 base, with 9 bases sitting between them. Per the germline V gene, CDR1 is MNHEY and CDR2 is SMNVEV (reference sequence). The CDR3 runs to 15 residues. The CDR3 region is CASSLSEGTNTEAFF. CDR3 nucleotides: TGTGCCAGCAGTTTATCGGAGGGAACGAACACTGAAGCTTTCTTT.

This clonotype was counted ten times or more. The gene calls are TRBV15 and TRBJ1-6; 9 nucleotides agree with TRBD1. In germline, CDR1 is LNHNV, CDR2 YYDKDF (reference sequence). Trimming cost V 0 bases and J 11 bases; bases outside gene matches: 8. The CDR3 consists of 16 residues. CDR3 amino acids: CATSRDVRQGVTPLHF. CDR3 nucleotide sequence: TGTGCCACCAGCAGAGATGTGCGACAGGGGGTTACACCCCTCCACTTT.

J is TRBJ2-2 and V is TRBV5-1, with 10 bases aligning to TRBD2. Germline CDR1 is SGHRS and CDR2 is YFSETQ. The CDR3 sequence is 17 residues long. Germline trimming cut 6 bases from V and 2 bases from J; bases unmatched to any gene: 10. CDR3 loop: CASIGASGSRNTGELFF. The CDR3 DNA sequence: TGCGCCAGCATTGGGGCTAGCGGGAGTAGAAACACCGGGGAGCTGTTTTTT.

This clonotype was detected many times. This chain links TRBV3-1 with TRBJ2-7, with D hard to call. V lost 1 base and J 6 bases, leaving 4 bases between the germline ends. The CDR3 has 11 residues. CDR1 is LGHDT and CDR2 is YNNKEL in the germline V gene (reference sequence). The CDR3 nucleotides read TGTGCCAGCAGCCAAGGGCTCGAGCAGTACTTC. Its protein is CASSQGLEQYF.

This clonotype has at least ten counts. The V gene is TRBV7-2, the J gene TRBJ2-7; D not resolved. Germline loops: CDR1 SGHTA, CDR2 FQGNSA. V was clipped by 2 bases and J by 0 bases, with 8 bases between them. The CDR3 covers 14 residues. The chain's CDR3 is CASSLKPGSYEQYF. The CDR3 DNA sequence: TGTGCCAGCAGCTTAAAGCCCGGCTCCTACGAGCAGTACTTC.

This sequence joins TRBV18 and TRBJ2-2; TRBD2 agrees at 10 bases. This CDR3 is 16 amino acids long. Unmatched junction bases numbered 8, after V lost 5 bases and J lost 5 bases. The V gene's germline CDR1 is KGHSH and CDR2 LQKENI. CDR3 DNA sequence: TGTGCCAGCTCATCAGCCACTAGCGGGACGACCGGGGAGCTGTTTTTT. It encodes CASSSATSGTTGELFF.

This clonotype was counted ten times or more. V and J are TRBV6-1 and TRBJ2-5, with D possibly TRBD1 on 7 matching bases. Trimming took off 7 bases at V and 5 bases at J, with 17 bases between the two ends. Germline V gene lookup returns CDR1 MNHNS and CDR2 SASEGT. The CDR3 runs 14 residues. CDR3 in amino acids: CASTRPGGRETQYF. The CDR3 DNA reads TGTGCCAGCACCCGACCAGGGGGGCGGGAGACCCAGTACTTC.